The present TCR beta chain was sequenced within a study of blood T cell repertoires in COVID-19. Study overall: Acute and convalescent COVID-19 specimens originated in the United States, Italy and Spain. PBMCs, B-cell-depleted T cells, or T cells provided the cDNA or gDNA that made up the material.

The CDR3 loop spans 16 amino acids. The V gene end was trimmed by 3 bases and the J gene end by 5 bases; junction bases not matched to a gene: 7. Germline V lookup: CDR1 LGHDT, CDR2 YNNKEL (reference sequence). Original processing notes: Reference gene primer amplification gave estimated nucleated cell counts. Measured with immunoSEQ multiplex PCR; TCRdb has only the in-frame clones, and not every one. The V and J calls and clone size are taken from that table; D and trimming were inferred from the DNA. The data contain roughly 91,000 clones, over 60% of them seen just once; the ten biggest clones take up around 7%.

Sequencing was performed on peripheral blood. V and J are TRBV3-1 (or the pseudogene TRBV3-2) and TRBJ2-3; the match to TRBD1 covers 11 bases. This clonotype was sampled from a man in his sixties or seventies with acute or convalescent COVID-19. CDR3: CASSQADRGQEDTQYF. The CDR3 DNA reads as TGTGCCAGCAGCCAGGCGGACAGGGGGCAGGAAGATACGCAGTATTTT.